This TCR beta chain was captured in a study of blood T cell repertoires in COVID-19. Libraries were prepared by immunoSEQ multiplex PCR; TCRdb keeps only in-frame clonotypes and omits some of them. The sample has around 300,000 clones; more than 80% are singletons. This clone was observed once. This TCR came from a woman between 25 and 40 years old who had recovered from COVID-19. The sequencing sample was made of PBMCs or T cells enriched from blood (not recorded which).

CDR3 loop: CASSEAYRTGKHQPQHF. The CDR3 nucleotides read TGTGCCAGCAGTGAAGCGTATAGGACAGGGAAACATCAGCCCCAGCATTTT. The chain recombines TRBV6-1 with TRBJ1-5; TRBD1 agrees at 8 bases. Germline V gene data show CDR1 as MNHNS and CDR2 as SASEGT. Trimming cost V 0 bases and J 5 bases; bases outside gene matches: 9. This CDR3 is 17 amino acids long.